Below, 24 T cell receptor beta chains from the same sample are listed, as sequenced in a study of shared clonotypes between healthy human individuals. The table came from immunoSEQ multiplex PCR; TCRdb's copy has only in-frame clones and leaves some out. The table lists just over 2,000,000 clones, approximately 95% of them singletons. Only CD45RO-negative cells positively selected for CCR7 counted as naive CD8 cells, so terminally differentiated effector memory CD45RA+ cells were excluded. The sample consisted of naive CD8+ T cells sorted from blood. The receptors shown here come from a man aged 18 to 35 in good health.

The V gene is TRBV27, the J gene TRBJ2-7; 10 nucleotides align to TRBD2. The CDR3 has 16 amino acids. V was clipped by 3 bases and J by 2 bases; unmatched bases: 7. Germline loops: CDR1 MNHEY, CDR2 SMNVEV (reference sequence). This CDR3 is CASSFSPLAGTYEQYF. DNA of the CDR3: TGTGCCAGCAGTTTTTCTCCACTAGCGGGGACCTACGAGCAGTACTTC.

The J gene is TRBJ2-7, the V gene TRBV30, with TRBD2 matching over 13 bases. The CDR3 spans 19 residues. Trimming cost V 1 base and J 4 bases; bases outside gene matches: 16. CDR1 and CDR2 (germline): GTSNPN, SVGIG (reference sequence). CDR3 nucleotides: TGTGCCTGGAGTGCAGGCCTAACTAGCGGGAGGGCTCCAGGGTACGAGCAGTACTTC. It is translated as CAWSAGLTSGRAPGYEQYF.

As concerns this clone: Its ends do not fully match the called genes, so a read error is possible. The chain employs TRBV29-1 and TRBJ1-1; possible D gene TRBD1, 6 bases. The CDR3 extends over 15 amino acids. Germline V lookup: CDR1 SQVTM, CDR2 ANQGSEA. In nucleotides, the CDR3 is TGCAGCGTTGGGGAGGGGGGCACGATGAAAACTGAAGCTTTCTTT. Amino acids: CSVGEGGTMKTEAFF.

The V gene is TRBV12-5, the J gene TRBJ2-3; a possible D gene is TRBD2 (5 bases). Deletions cut 6 bases from V and 1 base from J, with 20 bases between. Germline V gene data show CDR1 as LGHNT and CDR2 as FRNRAP. The CDR3 is 17 residues long. CDR3 sequence (DNA): TGTGCTAGTGGCTCCGACTTGGCGGGCCGCGGCACAGATACGCAGTATTTT. It is translated as CASGSDLAGRGTDTQYF. The full variable domain, its missing parts supplied by reference TRBV12-5 and TRBJ2-3, is DARVTQTPRHKVTEMGQEVTMRCQPILGHNTVFWYRQTMMQGLELLAYFRNRAPLDDSGMPKDRFSAEMPDATLATLKIQPSEPRDSAVYFCASGSDLAGRGTDTQYFGPGTRLTVL.

This rearrangement joins TRBV7-9 to TRBJ2-3; a weak D match, TRBD2 (6 bases). V was clipped by 9 bases and J by 0 bases, with 13 bases between them. The CDR3 totals 14 residues. Germline CDR1 SEHNR, CDR2 FQNEAQ (reference sequence). The CDR3 sequence: CASSWEVSTDTQYF. The CDR3 region has the DNA TGTGCCAGTTCCTGGGAGGTCAGCACAGATACGCAGTATTTT.

This rearrangement joins TRBV28 to TRBJ2-7; TRBD1 might be the D (5 bases). The germline gives CDR1 MDHEN, CDR2 SYDVKM. V was pared by 6 bases and J by 4 bases, with 16 bases between. This CDR3 spans 14 amino acids. The CDR3 is CASRGPGPSYEQYF. The CDR3 DNA reads TGTGCCAGCAGGGGGCCAGGTCCCTCATACGAGCAGTACTTC.

Regarding this clone: A far larger clone differs by one base, so this is likely a read error. This specimen includes other DNA sequences encoding the same CDR3. In nucleotides, the CDR3 is TGTGCCAGCAGCTTGTCCCTAGGATCCGCGTACGAGCAGTACTTT. Its translation is CASSLSLGSAYEQYF. The gene calls are TRBV5-4 and TRBJ2-7; D gene uncertain. The CDR3 has 15 residues. Germline V gene data show CDR1 as SGHNT and CDR2 as YYREEE (reference sequence).

This chain links TRBV7-6 with TRBJ2-3; D gene unclear. The CDR3 is made up of 14 amino acids. Germline V CDR1 and CDR2: SGHVS, FNYEAQ. The V end was cut by 6 bases, the J end by 4 bases, with 14 bases between. CDR3 in amino acids: CASSSWAPPDTQYF. The CDR3 nucleotides are TGTGCCAGCAGTTCCTGGGCCCCACCAGATACGCAGTATTTT. Complete variable domain (other parts from reference TRBV7-6 and TRBJ2-3): GAGVSQSPRYKVTKRGQDVALRCDPISGHVSLYWYRQALGQGPEFLTYFNYEAQQDKSGLPNDRFSAERPEGSISTLTIQRTEQRDSAMYRCASSSWAPPDTQYFGPGTRLTVL.

The J gene is TRBJ2-7, the V gene TRBV2; 13 bases line up with TRBD2. CDR3 size: 17 residues. V was clipped by 6 bases and J by 1 base; unmatched bases: 9. CDR1 and CDR2 (germline): SNHLY, FYNNEI. The CDR3 DNA is TGTGCCAGCAGCCGGACTAGCGGGGGCCATCCTTCCTACGAGCAGTACTTC. Its protein is CASSRTSGGHPSYEQYF.

CDR3 in DNA: TGTGCCAGCAGTTCCGGACCGCCCGGTCTCTACTACGAGCAGTACTTC. It translates to CASSSGPPGLYYEQYF. The gene calls are TRBV27 and TRBJ2-7; D ambiguous. The V and J ends lost 4 bases and 3 bases respectively, with 19 bases between them. CDR1 is MNHEY and CDR2 is SMNVEV in the germline V gene (reference sequence). This CDR3 is 16 amino acids long.

The chain employs TRBV9 and TRBJ1-2, with 11 nucleotides matching TRBD1. V dropped 3 bases and J dropped 4; count of bases not matched to a gene: 5. This CDR3 has 15 amino acids. The germline V gene has CDR1 SGDLS and CDR2 YYNGEE. CDR3: CASSAGQGAGYGYTF. CDR3 bases: TGTGCCAGCAGCGCCGGACAGGGGGCTGGCTATGGCTACACCTTC.

The CDR3 here is CASSQSRLAAYEQYF. In nucleotides, the CDR3 is TGCGCCAGCAGCCAATCCCGACTAGCAGCCTACGAGCAGTACTTC. V is TRBV4-3 and J is TRBJ2-7; 7 nucleotides line up with TRBD2. Trimming took 2 bases from V and 2 from J; bases not matched to a gene: 6. Germline-derived CDR1 and CDR2 are LGHNA and YSLEER. The CDR3 has 15 amino acids.

The V call is TRBV11-2, the J call TRBJ2-7, with D maybe TRBD1 (6 bases). CDR1 SGHAT and CDR2 FQNNGV come from the germline V gene. Trimming removed 4 bases from V and 0 bases from J, with 13 bases in between. This CDR3 comprises 15 residues. The DNA for the CDR3 is TGTGCCAGCAGCTACCGGGACACGAGCTCCTACGAGCAGTACTTC. As protein: CASSYRDTSSYEQYF.

CDR3 in amino acids: CASSQPGDRVSWELFF. CDR3 DNA sequence: TGTGCCAGTAGTCAACCGGGGGACAGGGTTAGCTGGGAGCTGTTTTTT. The chain couples TRBV19 to TRBJ2-2; 9 positions agree with TRBD1. The CDR3 has 16 residues. Germline V gives CDR1 LNHDA, CDR2 SQIVND (reference sequence). J was trimmed by 9 bases and V by 5 bases; bases with no gene match: 13.

The rearrangement uses TRBV9 and TRBJ1-1; the match to TRBD1 covers 8 bases. This CDR3 comprises 14 residues. V gave up 3 bases and J gave up 8 bases; unmatched junction bases: 9. Germline lookup yields CDR1 SGDLS and CDR2 YYNGEE. CDR3 in amino acids: CASSAIGQGREAFF. The CDR3 DNA is TGTGCCAGCAGCGCCATTGGACAGGGCCGAGAAGCTTTCTTT.

Worth noting for this clone: An end of the junction does not agree with germline; a read error may underlie this. The chain links TRBV10-3 to TRBJ2-3; 7 nucleotides agree with TRBD2. The length of the CDR3 is 15 residues. CDR1 ENHRY and CDR2 SYGVKD come from the germline V gene. CDR3 nucleotide sequence: TGTGCCAGCAGTGGGTACGGGGGGATATCAGATACGCAGTATTTT. It specifies CASSGYGGISDTQYF.

Remarks on this clone: At one boundary the junction diverges from the germline segment, which might be a read error. The V call is TRBV7-7, the J call TRBJ2-7, with TRBD1 identical over 8 bases. Germline V gene data show CDR1 as SSHAT and CDR2 as FNYEAQ (reference sequence). The CDR3 is 15 residues long. For the CDR3, the DNA is TGTGCTAGCAGCTTAGAGGCAGGGGGCTCTTACGAGCAGTACTTC. Its translation is CASSLEAGGSYEQYF.

The table lists this clone with a few counts. V and J are TRBV2 and TRBJ2-1; no firm D call. CDR1 and CDR2 from the germline V gene are SNHLY and FYNNEI. V was clipped by 5 bases and J by 3 bases, with 8 bases between them. The CDR3 is made up of 13 amino acids. CDR3 DNA sequence: TGTGCCAGCAGTCTCGCGCGCTACAATGAGCAGTTCTTC. Translating gives CASSLARYNEQFF.

CDR3: CASSQELLAGSDNEQFF. CDR3 bases: TGTGCCAGCAGCCAAGAACTCCTAGCGGGCAGCGACAATGAGCAGTTCTTC. The chain uses TRBV4-2 and TRBJ2-1, with 8 bases that match TRBD2. The ends lost 0 bases at V and 5 bases at J; junction bases unmatched: 9. This CDR3 spans 17 amino acids. Germline values: CDR1 LGHNA, CDR2 YNFKEQ.

In regard to this clone: This specimen includes other DNA sequences encoding the same CDR3. The gene calls are TRBV6-5 and TRBJ2-1, with no clear D. Germline lookup yields CDR1 MNHEY and CDR2 SVGAGI. V lost 6 bases to trimming and J lost 3 bases, with 9 bases between them. CDR3 length: 13 residues. CDR3: CASSPAVYNEQFF. The CDR3 bases are TGTGCCAGCAGCCCTGCGGTCTACAATGAGCAGTTCTTC.

The genes are TRBV27 and TRBJ1-2; D is unresolved. The germline CDR1 and CDR2 sequences are MNHEY and SMNVEV (reference sequence). CDR3 length equals 14 residues. V lost 2 bases, J lost 8 bases, and 15 bases lay in between. This chain's CDR3 is CASSLMGGSNGYTF. CDR3 coding DNA: TGTGCCAGCAGTTTAATGGGAGGGTCGAACGGCTACACCTTC.

This chain links TRBV27 with TRBJ2-7, with 9 bases matching TRBD1. Per germline, CDR1 MNHEY and CDR2 SMNVEV (reference sequence). The ends lost 6 bases at V and 0 bases at J; junction bases unmatched: 9. This CDR3 is built from 16 residues. The CDR3 is CASSQIGTGISYEQYF. Here the CDR3 DNA reads TGTGCCAGCAGCCAGATCGGGACAGGGATCTCCTACGAGCAGTACTTC.

V usage is TRBV4-1 and J usage is TRBJ1-1; TRBD1 might be the D (5 bases). Germline values: CDR1 MGHRA, CDR2 YSYEKL. The V and J ends lost 3 bases and 7 bases respectively, with 12 bases between them. The length of the CDR3 is 13 residues. In DNA form, the CDR3 reads TGCGCCAGCAGCCACGTGGGGGGAGGTGAAGCTTTCTTT. Translation gives CASSHVGGGEAFF.

About this clone: This specimen includes other DNA sequences encoding the same CDR3. The rearrangement joins TRBV28 to TRBJ1-2; D may be TRBD1 (5 bases). The ends were cut back, 4 bases at V and 2 bases at J, with 8 bases in the middle. The CDR3 has 13 amino acids. Germline CDR1 reads MDHEN; CDR2 reads SYDVKM. The CDR3 is CASSWGGNYGYTF. The DNA for the CDR3 is TGTGCCAGCAGTTGGGGGGGGAACTATGGCTACACCTTC.